This T cell receptor (beta chain) emerged from a study of blood T cell repertoires in COVID-19. The overall study: Some COVID-19 samples were acute and others convalescent; all came from the United States, Italy and Spain.

Repertoires were generated with immunoSEQ multiplex PCR, while TCRdb's copy carries only in-frame clones and drops some. The table has under 200,000 clones, around 86% seen once. Grouping used clinical history reported by participants in a survey and questionnaire. Looked up from germline, CDR1 is SGHRS and CDR2 is YFSETQ. This CDR3 spans 14 amino acids. The ends lost 7 bases at V and 6 bases at J; junction bases unmatched: 8. The receptor comes from a man aged 35 to 55 with acute COVID-19. Sequenced input: PBMCs or T cells enriched from blood (not recorded which). The chain combines TRBV5-1 with TRBJ1-4; 8 bases map to TRBD1. The CDR3 reads CASGQGAQDEKLFF. The CDR3 coding sequence is TGCGCCAGCGGGCAGGGGGCGCAGGATGAAAAACTGTTTTTT.